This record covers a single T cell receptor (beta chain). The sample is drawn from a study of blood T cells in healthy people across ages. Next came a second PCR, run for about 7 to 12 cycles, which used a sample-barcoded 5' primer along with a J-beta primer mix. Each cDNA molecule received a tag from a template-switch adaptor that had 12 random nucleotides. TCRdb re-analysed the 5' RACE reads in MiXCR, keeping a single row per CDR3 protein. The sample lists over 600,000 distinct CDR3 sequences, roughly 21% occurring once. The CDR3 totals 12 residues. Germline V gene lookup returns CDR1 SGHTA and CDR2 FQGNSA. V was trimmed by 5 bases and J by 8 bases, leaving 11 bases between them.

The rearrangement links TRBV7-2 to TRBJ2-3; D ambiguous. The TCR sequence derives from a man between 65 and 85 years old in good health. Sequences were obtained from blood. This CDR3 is CASSPMAGTQYF. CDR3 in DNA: TGTGCCAGCAGCCCCATGGCCGGTACGCAGTATTTT.